A selection of T cell receptor beta chains follows, all from one sample in a study of neurological immune-mediated disorders. A single record per CDR3 protein comes from TCRdb applying MiXCR to the 5' RACE reads. The table lists 15,000 to 20,000 distinct CDR3 sequences, about 2.5% of them singletons. Source material: PBMCs. The source of these receptors is a woman aged 18-29 years with multiple sclerosis. Each CDR3 is given with its conserved first and last residue. The D gene is left open where the match is weak. Rows give clone size only sometimes, using once, few, many, or a class for an expanded clone.

>many|-|TRBV12-3/TRBV12-4|TRBJ1-5
TGTGCCAGCAGAAACCAGGGCAATCAGCCCCAGCATTTT
CASRNQGNQPQHF
>many|-|TRBV13|TRBJ2-7
TGTGCCAGCAGCTTAGAAGGTCGGATCTACGAGCAGTACTTC
CASSLEGRIYEQYF
>few|TRBD2|TRBV12-3/TRBV12-4|TRBJ2-2
TGTGCCAGCAGTTTCGGGGGGAGCACCGGGGAGCTGTTTTTT
CASSFGGSTGELFF
>many|TRBD1|TRBV20-1|TRBJ2-2
TGCAGTGCTATGACAGGGAAGAACACCGGGGAGCTGTTTTTT
CSAMTGKNTGELFF
>many|TRBD2|TRBV3-1|TRBJ2-1
TGTGCCAGCAGCCAGGAATTAGCGGGGAGGTCAAATGAGCAGTTCTTC
CASSQELAGRSNEQFF
>few|-|TRBV27|TRBJ2-5
TGTGCCAGCAGCCAAATAGGGGAGACCCAGTACTTC
CASSQIGETQYF
>many|TRBD1|TRBV20-1|TRBJ1-2
TGCAGTGCTAGTCAGGGGGAATACTATGGCTACACCTTC
CSASQGEYYGYTF
>many|-|TRBV3-1|TRBJ2-1
TGTGCCAGCAGCCAAGTCTGGCGGGATCTCTACAATGAGCAGTTCTTC
CASSQVWRDLYNEQFF
>many|-|TRBV20-1|TRBJ1-5
TGCAGTGCTAGCCTGGAAGCAGGGCTTGGGCCCCAGCATTTT
CSASLEAGLGPQHF
>medium-sized|-|TRBV11-2|TRBJ1-1
TGTGCCAGCAGCTTAGGAGTGAACACTGAAGCTTTCTTT
CASSLGVNTEAFF
>many|-|TRBV7-6|TRBJ1-4
TGTGCCAGCAGAAGGTGGCACCGTAATGAAAAACTGTTTTTT
CASRRWHRNEKLFF
>many|TRBD1|TRBV20-1|TRBJ1-2
TGCAGTGCTAGAGTAGGACAGGGTAATGGCTACACCTTC
CSARVGQGNGYTF
>many|-|TRBV11-2|TRBJ1-1
TGTGCCAGCAGCTTCACGTACCAGGGGAACACTGAAGCTTTCTTT
CASSFTYQGNTEAFF
>many|TRBD1|TRBV29-1|TRBJ1-1
TGCAGCGTAGTGACAGGGGTAACTGAAGCTTTCTTT
CSVVTGVTEAFF
>-|TRBD2|TRBV24-1|TRBJ2-5
TGTGCCACCGCGGGAGAGCAAGAGACCCAGTACTTC
CATAGEQETQYF
>many|TRBD1|TRBV10-3|TRBJ1-1
TGTGCCATCAGGACAGGGTGGAACACTGAAGCTTTCTTT
CAIRTGWNTEAFF
>many|-|TRBV27|TRBJ1-5
TGTGCCAGCAGTCGCGGGGGGGGAGATGGCCAGCCCCAGAATTTT
CASSRGGGDGQPQNF
>many|TRBD1|TRBV7-9|TRBJ1-1
TGTGCCAGCAGCCCGAACGGGGGTGGAGGGGGCTTCACTGAAGCTTTCTTT
CASSPNGGGGGFTEAFF
>many|-|TRBV5-1|TRBJ2-2
TGCGCCAGCAGCGAAACAGTCCACGGGGAGCTGTTTTTT
CASSETVHGELFF
>many|TRBD1|TRBV10-3|TRBJ2-5
TGTGCCATCAGTGGACAGGGTCCCCAAGAGACCCAGTACTTC
CAISGQGPQETQYF
>many|-|TRBV6-1|TRBJ1-1
TGTGCCACCGCTTTAGGGGCTGAAGCTTTCTTT
CATALGAEAFF
>many|-|TRBV12-3/TRBV12-4|TRBJ2-6
TGTGCCAGCAGTCCTACAGGAACTGGGGCCAACGTCCTGACTTTC
CASSPTGTGANVLTF
>many|-|TRBV9|TRBJ2-1
TGTGCCAGCAGCCCTAACCCCATATACAATGAGCAGTTCTTC
CASSPNPIYNEQFF
>many|-|TRBV5-1|TRBJ1-2
TGCGCCAGCAGCCCTAATGTCGGGGGGAATGGCTACACCTTC
CASSPNVGGNGYTF
>many|TRBD2|TRBV15|TRBJ2-1
TGTGCCACTAGCGGGAACTACAATGAGCAGTTCTTC
CATSGNYNEQFF
>many|-|TRBV12-3/TRBV12-4|TRBJ1-1
TGTGCCAGCAGTTTAATCAGGGGGAACACTGAAGCTTTCTTT
CASSLIRGNTEAFF
>many|TRBD1|TRBV7-6|TRBJ2-5
TGTGCCAGCAGCCAGGACAGGGGGCAAGAGACCCAGTACTTC
CASSQDRGQETQYF
>many|-|TRBV27|TRBJ2-2
TGTGCCAGCACTTTAGAGGCGGGACTGAACACCGGGGAGCTGTTTTTT
CASTLEAGLNTGELFF
>many|TRBD1|TRBV5-1|TRBJ1-5
TGCGCCAGCAGCCCAGAGGGACAGAATCAGCCCCAGCATTTT
CASSPEGQNQPQHF
>many|TRBD1|TRBV12-3/TRBV12-4|TRBJ2-2
TGTGCCAGCGGAGAACTACAGGGGAACGGGGAGCTGTTTTTT
CASGELQGNGELFF
>many|-|TRBV7-9|TRBJ2-7
TGTGCCAGCAGCTTAGCTCAGGGCCCTTACGAGCAGTACTTC
CASSLAQGPYEQYF
>many|TRBD2|TRBV20-1|TRBJ2-3
TGCAGTGCTAGAGATCGTGAGCGGGAGACCACAGATACGCAGTATTTT
CSARDRERETTDTQYF
>many|-|TRBV3-1|TRBJ1-2
TGTGCCAGCAGCCAAGTTGTGGGGAGCTATGGCTACACCTTC
CASSQVVGSYGYTF
>many|-|TRBV12-3/TRBV12-4|TRBJ2-3
TGTGCCAGCAGTTTATACAGCACAGATACGCAGTATTTT
CASSLYSTDTQYF
>many|TRBD2|TRBV27|TRBJ2-1
TGTGCCAGCAGTAAGAGGACTAGCGGGGGGTCCTATACCTACAATGAGCAGTTCTTC
CASSKRTSGGSYTYNEQFF
>many|TRBD1|TRBV20-1|TRBJ2-5
TGCAGTGCCATCCAACAGGGGCGCCAAGAGACCCAGTACTTC
CSAIQQGRQETQYF
>-|-|TRBV7-2|TRBJ1-5
TGTGCCAGCAGTAAAGACAGGTCTAGCAATCAGCCCCAGCATTTT
CASSKDRSSNQPQHF
>many|-|TRBV12-3/TRBV12-4|TRBJ1-2
TGTGCCAGCAGTTTTGACGCAGGCGGTGGCTACACCTTC
CASSFDAGGGYTF
>many|TRBD2|TRBV6-5|TRBJ2-3
TGTGCCAGCAGTTCGGAACCTCGACTAGCGGGCGCAGATACGCAGTATTTT
CASSSEPRLAGADTQYF
>many|TRBD1|TRBV5-1|TRBJ2-2
TGCGCCAGCAGCGCGACAGGGGGAACCGGGGAGCTGTTTTTT
CASSATGGTGELFF
>many|-|TRBV7-7|TRBJ2-2
TGTGCTAGCAGCCCCGGTCGGGGCACCGGGGAGCTGTTTTTT
CASSPGRGTGELFF
>many|TRBD1|TRBV7-2|TRBJ1-4
TGTGCCAGCAGCTTCCTGGCAGGGGGGGAAAAACTGTTTTTT
CASSFLAGGEKLFF
>many|-|TRBV5-1|TRBJ2-3
TGCGCCAGCAGCCAGGAGCCTAGTACAGATACGCAGTATTTT
CASSQEPSTDTQYF